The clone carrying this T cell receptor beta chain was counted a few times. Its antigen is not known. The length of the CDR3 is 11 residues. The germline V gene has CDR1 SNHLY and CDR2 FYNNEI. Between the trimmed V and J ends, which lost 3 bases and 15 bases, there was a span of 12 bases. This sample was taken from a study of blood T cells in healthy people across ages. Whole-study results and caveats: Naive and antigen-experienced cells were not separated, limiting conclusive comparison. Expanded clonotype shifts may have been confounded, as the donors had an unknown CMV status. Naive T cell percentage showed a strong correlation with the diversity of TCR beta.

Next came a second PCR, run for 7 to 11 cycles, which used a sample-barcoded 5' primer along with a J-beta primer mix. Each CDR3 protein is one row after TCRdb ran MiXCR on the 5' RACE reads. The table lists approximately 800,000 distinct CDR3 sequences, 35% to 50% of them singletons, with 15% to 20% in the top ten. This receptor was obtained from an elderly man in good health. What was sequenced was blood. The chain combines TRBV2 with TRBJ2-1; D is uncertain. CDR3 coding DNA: TGTGCCAGCAGTGATTCAAGTGGGCGGTTCTTC. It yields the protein CASSDSSGRFF.